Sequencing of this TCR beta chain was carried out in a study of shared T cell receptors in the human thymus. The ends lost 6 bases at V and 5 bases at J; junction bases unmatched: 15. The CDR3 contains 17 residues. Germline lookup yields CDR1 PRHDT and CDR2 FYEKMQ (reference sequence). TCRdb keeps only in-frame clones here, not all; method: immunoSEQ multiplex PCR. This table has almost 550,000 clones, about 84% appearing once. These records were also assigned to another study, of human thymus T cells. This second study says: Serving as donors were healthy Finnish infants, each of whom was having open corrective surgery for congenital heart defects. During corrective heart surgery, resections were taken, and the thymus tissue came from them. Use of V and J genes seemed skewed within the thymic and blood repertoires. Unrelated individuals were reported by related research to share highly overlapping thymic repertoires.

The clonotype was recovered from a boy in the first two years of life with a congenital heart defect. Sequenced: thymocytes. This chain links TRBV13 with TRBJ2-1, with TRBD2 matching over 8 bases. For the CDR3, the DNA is TGTGCCAGCAGGGGACTGGGACCAGCGGGAGAGGACAATGAGCAGTTCTTC. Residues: CASRGLGPAGEDNEQFF. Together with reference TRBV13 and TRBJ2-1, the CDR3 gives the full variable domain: AAGVIQSPRHLIKEKRETATLKCYPIPRHDTVYWYQQGPGQDPQFLISFYEKMQSDKGSIPDRFSAQQFSDYHSELNMSSLELGDSALYFCASRGLGPAGEDNEQFFGPGTRLTVL.